This T cell receptor beta chain is drawn from a study of spatial heterogeneity in lung cancer. For the study at large: A strong correlation was found between TCR transcript counts in tumor regions and a T cell module score derived from matched bulk RNA-seq. The study's findings and limits: Tumoral mutation counts were tracked by counts of expanded intratumoral alpha and beta TCRs. Coverage of tumor T cells was estimated at about 7.4% for alpha chains and roughly 12% for beta chains.

Relative to its sample, this clonotype is medium-sized. The antigen is not known. Time point reported: sample taken at primary tumor resection. Germline CDR1 is SGHDT and CDR2 is YYEEEE. Trimming shortened V by 4 bases and J by 0 bases, and 13 bases separated the two germline ends. The length of the CDR3 is 15 residues. TCRdb fed the 5' RACE reads into MiXCR, producing one record per CDR3 protein. Among around 5,400 distinct CDR3 sequences listed, 7.8% were seen once. This specimen was lung tumor tissue, taken at surgery. The receptor was derived from a female donor with early-stage non-small cell lung cancer. The chain employs TRBV5-6 and TRBJ1-1, with no clear D. CDR3 loop: CASSPRRKLNTEAFF. The CDR3 DNA follows: TGTGCCAGCAGCCCCCGGAGGAAGCTGAACACTGAAGCTTTCTTT. The variable domain in full, completed from reference TRBV5-6 and TRBJ1-1, reads DAGVTQSPTHLIKTRGQQVTLRCSPKSGHDTVSWYQQALGQGPQFIFQYYEEEERQRGNFPDRFSGHQFPNYSSELNVNALLLGDSALYLCASSPRRKLNTEAFFGQGTRLTVV.